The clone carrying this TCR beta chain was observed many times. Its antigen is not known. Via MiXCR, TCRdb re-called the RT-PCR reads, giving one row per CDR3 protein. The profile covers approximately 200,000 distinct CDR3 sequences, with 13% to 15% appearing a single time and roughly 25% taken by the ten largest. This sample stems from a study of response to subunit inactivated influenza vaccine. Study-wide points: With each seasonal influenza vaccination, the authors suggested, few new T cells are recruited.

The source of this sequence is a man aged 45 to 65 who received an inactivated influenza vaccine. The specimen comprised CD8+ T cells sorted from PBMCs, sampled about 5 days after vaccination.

CDR3 nucleotides: TGCAGCGTCGATGGTCCTAGCGGATCTTACAATGAGCAGTTCTTC. This gives the protein CSVDGPSGSYNEQFF. The V gene is TRBV29-1, the J gene TRBJ2-1; 7 bases map to TRBD2. Germline trimming cut 6 bases from V and 4 bases from J; bases unmatched to any gene: 12. The CDR3 has 15 amino acids. Germline CDR1 SQVTM, CDR2 ANQGSEA.